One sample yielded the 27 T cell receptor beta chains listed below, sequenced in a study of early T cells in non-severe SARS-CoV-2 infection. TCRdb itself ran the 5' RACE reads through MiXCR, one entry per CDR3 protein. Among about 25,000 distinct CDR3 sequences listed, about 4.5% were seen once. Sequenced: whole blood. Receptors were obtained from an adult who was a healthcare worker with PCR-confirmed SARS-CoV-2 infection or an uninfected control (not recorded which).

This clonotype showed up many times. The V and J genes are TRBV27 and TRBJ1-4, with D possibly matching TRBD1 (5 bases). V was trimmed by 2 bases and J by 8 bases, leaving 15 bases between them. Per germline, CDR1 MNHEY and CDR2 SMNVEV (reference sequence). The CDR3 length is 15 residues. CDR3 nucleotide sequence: TGTGCCAGCAGTTTAATCGGGCAGGGAAACGAAAAACTGTTTTTT. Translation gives CASSLIGQGNEKLFF.

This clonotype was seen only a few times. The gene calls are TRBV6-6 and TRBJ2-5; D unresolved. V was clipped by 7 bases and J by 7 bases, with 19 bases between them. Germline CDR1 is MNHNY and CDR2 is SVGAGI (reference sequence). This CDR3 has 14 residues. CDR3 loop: CASTQTNPGGTQYF. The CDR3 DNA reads TGTGCCAGCACCCAGACCAACCCGGGTGGGACCCAGTACTTC.

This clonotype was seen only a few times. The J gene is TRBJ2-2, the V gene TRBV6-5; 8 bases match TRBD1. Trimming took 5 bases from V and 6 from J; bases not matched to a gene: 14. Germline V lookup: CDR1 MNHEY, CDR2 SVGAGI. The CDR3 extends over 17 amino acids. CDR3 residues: CASSRTPPTGGPGELFF. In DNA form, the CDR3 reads TGTGCCAGCAGTCGTACGCCCCCTACAGGGGGGCCCGGGGAGCTGTTTTTT.

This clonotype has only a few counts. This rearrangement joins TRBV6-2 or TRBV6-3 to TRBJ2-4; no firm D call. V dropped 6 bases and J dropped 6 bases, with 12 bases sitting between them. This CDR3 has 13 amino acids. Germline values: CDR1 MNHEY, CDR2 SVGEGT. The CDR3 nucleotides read TGTGCCAGCAGCCCTGGACGTGGAAACATTCAGTACTTC. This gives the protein CASSPGRGNIQYF.

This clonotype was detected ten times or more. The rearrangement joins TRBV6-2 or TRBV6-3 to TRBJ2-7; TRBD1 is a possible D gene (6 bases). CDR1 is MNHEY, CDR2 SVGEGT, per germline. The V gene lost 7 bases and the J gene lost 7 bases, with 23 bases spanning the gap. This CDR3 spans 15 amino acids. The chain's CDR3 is CASTQRWQGNEEQYF. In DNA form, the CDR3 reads TGTGCCAGCACACAGCGTTGGCAGGGGAACGAAGAGCAGTACTTC.

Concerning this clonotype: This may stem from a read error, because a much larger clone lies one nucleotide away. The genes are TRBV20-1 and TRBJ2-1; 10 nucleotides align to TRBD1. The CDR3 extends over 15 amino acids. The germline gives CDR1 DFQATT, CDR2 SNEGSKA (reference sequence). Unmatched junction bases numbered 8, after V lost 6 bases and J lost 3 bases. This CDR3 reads CSAGSGTGDYNEQFF. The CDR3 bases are TGCAGTGCCGGGTCCGGGACAGGGGACTACAATGAGCAGTTCTTC.

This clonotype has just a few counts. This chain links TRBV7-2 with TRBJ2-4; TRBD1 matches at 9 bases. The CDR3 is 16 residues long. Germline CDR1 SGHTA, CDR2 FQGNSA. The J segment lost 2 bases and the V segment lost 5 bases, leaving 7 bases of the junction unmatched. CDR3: CASSPRGQGSKNIQYF. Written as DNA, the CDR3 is TGTGCCAGCAGCCCCCGAGGACAGGGGTCCAAAAACATTCAGTACTTC.

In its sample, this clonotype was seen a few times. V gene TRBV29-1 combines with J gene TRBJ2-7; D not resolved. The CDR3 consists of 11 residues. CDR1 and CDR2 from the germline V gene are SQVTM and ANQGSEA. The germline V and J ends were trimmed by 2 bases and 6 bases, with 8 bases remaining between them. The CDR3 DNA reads TGCAGCGTTGAAATTCTGGGCGAGCAGTACTTC. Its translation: CSVEILGEQYF.

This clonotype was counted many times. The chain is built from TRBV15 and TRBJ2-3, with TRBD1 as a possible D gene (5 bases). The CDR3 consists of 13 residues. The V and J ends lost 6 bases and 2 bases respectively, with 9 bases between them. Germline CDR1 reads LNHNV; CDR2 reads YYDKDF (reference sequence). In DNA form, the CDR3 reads TGTGCCACCAGTAGACAGCCCACAGATACGCAGTATTTT. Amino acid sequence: CATSRQPTDTQYF.

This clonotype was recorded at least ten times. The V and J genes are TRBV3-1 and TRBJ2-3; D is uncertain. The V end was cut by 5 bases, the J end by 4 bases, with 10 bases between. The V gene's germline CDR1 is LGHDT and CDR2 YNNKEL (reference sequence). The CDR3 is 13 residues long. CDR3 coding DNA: TGTGCCAGCAGCAACAATCGAGCAGATACGCAGTATTTT. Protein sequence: CASSNNRADTQYF.

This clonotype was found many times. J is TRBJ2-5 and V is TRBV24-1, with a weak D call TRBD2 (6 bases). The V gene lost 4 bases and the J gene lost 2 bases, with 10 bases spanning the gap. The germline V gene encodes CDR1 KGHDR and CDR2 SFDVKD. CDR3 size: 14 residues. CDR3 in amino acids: CATSELATQETQYF. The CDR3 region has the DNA TGTGCCACCAGTGAACTAGCCACACAAGAGACCCAGTACTTC.

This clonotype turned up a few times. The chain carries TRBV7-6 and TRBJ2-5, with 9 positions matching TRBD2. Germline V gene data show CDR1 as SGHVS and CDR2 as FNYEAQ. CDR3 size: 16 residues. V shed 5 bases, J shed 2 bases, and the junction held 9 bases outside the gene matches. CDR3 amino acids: CASSGGQTSGQETQYF. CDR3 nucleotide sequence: TGTGCCAGCAGCGGAGGGCAGACTAGCGGACAAGAGACCCAGTACTTC.

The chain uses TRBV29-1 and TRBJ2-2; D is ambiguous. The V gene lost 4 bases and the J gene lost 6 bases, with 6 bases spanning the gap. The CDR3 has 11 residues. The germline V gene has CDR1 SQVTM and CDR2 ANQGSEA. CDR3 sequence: CSVALPGELFF. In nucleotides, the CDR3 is TGCAGCGTTGCCCTCCCCGGGGAGCTGTTTTTT.

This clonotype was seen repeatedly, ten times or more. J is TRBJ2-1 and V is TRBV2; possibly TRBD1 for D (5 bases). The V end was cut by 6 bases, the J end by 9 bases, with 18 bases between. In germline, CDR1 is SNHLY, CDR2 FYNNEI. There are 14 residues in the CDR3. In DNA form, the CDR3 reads TGTGCCAGCAGGGAGCAGGGCCCCACCGTTGAGCAGTTCTTC. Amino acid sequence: CASREQGPTVEQFF.

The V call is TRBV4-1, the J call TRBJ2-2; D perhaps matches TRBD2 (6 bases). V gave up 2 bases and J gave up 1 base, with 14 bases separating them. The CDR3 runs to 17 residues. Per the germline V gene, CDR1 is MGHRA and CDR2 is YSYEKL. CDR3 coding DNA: TGCGCCAGCAGCCAATACAAGCGGCGGGAGAACACCGGGGAGCTGTTTTTT. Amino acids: CASSQYKRRENTGELFF.

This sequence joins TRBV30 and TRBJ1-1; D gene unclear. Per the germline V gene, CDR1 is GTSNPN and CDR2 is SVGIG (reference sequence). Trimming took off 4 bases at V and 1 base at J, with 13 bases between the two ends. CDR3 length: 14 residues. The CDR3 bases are TGTGCCTGGACCCTCATCGCAGGGAACACTGAAGCTTTCTTT. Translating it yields CAWTLIAGNTEAFF.

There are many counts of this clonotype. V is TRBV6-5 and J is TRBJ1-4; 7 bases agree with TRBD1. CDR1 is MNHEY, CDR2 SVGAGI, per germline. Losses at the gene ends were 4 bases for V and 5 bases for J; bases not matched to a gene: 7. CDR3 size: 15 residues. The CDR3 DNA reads TGTGCCAGCAGTTTTTCCGGGACAGCGAATGAAAAACTGTTTTTT. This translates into CASSFSGTANEKLFF.

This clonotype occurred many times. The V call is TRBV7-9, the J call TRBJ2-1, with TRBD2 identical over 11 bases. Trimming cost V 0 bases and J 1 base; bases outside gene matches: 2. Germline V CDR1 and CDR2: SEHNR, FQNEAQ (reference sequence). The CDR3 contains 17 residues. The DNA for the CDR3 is TGTGCCAGCAGCTTAGCTCTAGCGGGGGGATCCTACAATGAGCAGTTCTTC. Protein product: CASSLALAGGSYNEQFF. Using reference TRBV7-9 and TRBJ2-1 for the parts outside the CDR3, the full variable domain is DTGVSQNPRHKITKRGQNVTFRCDPISEHNRLYWYRQTLGQGPEFLTYFQNEAQLEKSRLLSDRFSAERPKGSFSTLEIQRTEQGDSAMYLCASSLALAGGSYNEQFFGPGTRLTVL.

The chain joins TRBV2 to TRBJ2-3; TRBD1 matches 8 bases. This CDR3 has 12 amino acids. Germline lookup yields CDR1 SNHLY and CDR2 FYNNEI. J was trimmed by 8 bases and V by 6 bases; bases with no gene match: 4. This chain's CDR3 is CASSQQGGTQYF. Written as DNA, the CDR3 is TGTGCCAGCAGCCAACAGGGGGGTACGCAGTATTTT.

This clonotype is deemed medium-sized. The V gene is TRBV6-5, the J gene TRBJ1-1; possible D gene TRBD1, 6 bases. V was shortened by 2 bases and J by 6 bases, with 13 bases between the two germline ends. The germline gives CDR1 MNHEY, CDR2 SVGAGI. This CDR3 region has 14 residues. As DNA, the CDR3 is TGTGCCAGCAGTTACGGGGGCAGGGGTCCTGAAGCTTTCTTT. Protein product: CASSYGGRGPEAFF.

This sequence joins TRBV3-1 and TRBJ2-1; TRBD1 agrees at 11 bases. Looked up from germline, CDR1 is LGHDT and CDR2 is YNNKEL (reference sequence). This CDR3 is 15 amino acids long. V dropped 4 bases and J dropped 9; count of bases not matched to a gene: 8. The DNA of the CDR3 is TGTGCCAGCAGCCTAGGACAGGGGGCGCACGGTGAGCAGTTCTTC. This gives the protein CASSLGQGAHGEQFF.

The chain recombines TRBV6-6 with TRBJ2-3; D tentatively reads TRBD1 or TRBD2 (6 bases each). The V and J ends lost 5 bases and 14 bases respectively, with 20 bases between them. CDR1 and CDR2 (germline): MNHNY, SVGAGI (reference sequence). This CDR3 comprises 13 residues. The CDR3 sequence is CASSKPMRGVSYF. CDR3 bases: TGTGCCAGCAGTAAACCCATGAGGGGGGTTTCGTATTTT.

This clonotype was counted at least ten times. CDR3 sequence (DNA): TGTGCCAGCACGGTCGCTCCGAACCCCCTCCACTTT. This encodes CASTVAPNPLHF. V is TRBV2 and J is TRBJ1-6; the D is unclear. V lost 7 bases and J 13 bases, leaving 14 bases between the germline ends. From germline, CDR1 is SNHLY and CDR2 FYNNEI. This CDR3 is 12 amino acids long.

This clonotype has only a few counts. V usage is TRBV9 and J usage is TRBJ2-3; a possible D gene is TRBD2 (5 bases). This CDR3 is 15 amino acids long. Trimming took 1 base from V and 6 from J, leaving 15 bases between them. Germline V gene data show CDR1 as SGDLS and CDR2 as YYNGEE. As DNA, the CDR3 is TGTGCCAGCAGCGTACGAGGAGAGGGCGTGGATACGCAGTATTTT. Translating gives CASSVRGEGVDTQYF.

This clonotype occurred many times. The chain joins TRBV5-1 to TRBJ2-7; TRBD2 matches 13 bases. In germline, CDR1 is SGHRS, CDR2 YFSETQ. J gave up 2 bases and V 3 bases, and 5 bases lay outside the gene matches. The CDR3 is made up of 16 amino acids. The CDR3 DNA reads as TGCGCCAGCAGCTCGATAGGACTAGCGGGAGCCTACGAGCAGTACTTC. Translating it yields CASSSIGLAGAYEQYF. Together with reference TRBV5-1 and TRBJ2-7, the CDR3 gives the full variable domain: KAGVTQTPRYLIKTRGQQVTLSCSPISGHRSVSWYQQTPGQGLQFLFEYFSETQRNKGNFPGRFSGRQFSNSRSEMNVSTLELGDSALYLCASSSIGLAGAYEQYFGPGTRLTVT.

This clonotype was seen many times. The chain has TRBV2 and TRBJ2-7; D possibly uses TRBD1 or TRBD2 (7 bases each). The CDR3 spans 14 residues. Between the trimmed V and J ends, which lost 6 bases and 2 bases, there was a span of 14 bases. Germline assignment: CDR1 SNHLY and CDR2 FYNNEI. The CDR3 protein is CASRRQGGTYEQYF. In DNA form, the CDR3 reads TGTGCCAGCAGAAGACAGGGAGGGACCTACGAGCAGTACTTC.

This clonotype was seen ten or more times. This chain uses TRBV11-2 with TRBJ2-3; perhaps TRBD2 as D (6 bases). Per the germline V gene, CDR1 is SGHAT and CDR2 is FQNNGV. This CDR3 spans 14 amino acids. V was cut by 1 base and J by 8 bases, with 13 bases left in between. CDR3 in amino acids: CASSLGGVRGTQYF. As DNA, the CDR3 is TGTGCCAGCAGCTTAGGCGGGGTACGTGGTACGCAGTATTTT.